This T cell receptor beta chain was identified in a study of blood T cell repertoires in COVID-19. Measured with immunoSEQ multiplex PCR; TCRdb has only the in-frame clones, and not every one. Counted here are some 300,000 clones, about nine tenths occurring once; the ten biggest clones make up roughly 10%. The CDR3 consists of 15 residues. V dropped 6 bases and J dropped 1 base, with 13 bases sitting between them. Per germline, CDR1 MRHNA and CDR2 SNTAGT. J is TRBJ1-5 and V is TRBV6-4, with unresolved D. Input material: PBMCs or T cells enriched from blood (not recorded which). The clonotype was recovered from a woman under 40 who had recovered from COVID-19. The CDR3 DNA reads TGTGCCAGCAGCGAAATTCGAGGAAGCAATCAGCCCCAGCATTTT. Its translation: CASSEIRGSNQPQHF.